This passage covers 10 T cell receptor beta chains from one sample sequenced in a study of human T cells and chemical hapten exposure. One entry per CDR3 protein results from TCRdb running MiXCR on the RACE reads. Of some 65,000 distinct CDR3 sequences in the sample, around 6.3% were seen once. Time point of the sample: healthy volunteer bleed at 6 weeks. Total RNA was extracted from unfractionated whole blood. The specimen was whole blood. The receptors originated from a female donor in good health. Some clones in this sample may be carry-over from other donors' samples.

This clonotype is medium-sized in the sample. J is TRBJ2-3 and V is TRBV12-3 or TRBV12-4; D not resolved. V was clipped by 3 bases and J by 4 bases, with 11 bases between them. CDR3 length: 14 amino acids. Here the CDR3 reads CASSFFPRSDTQYF. CDR3 sequence (DNA): TGTGCCAGCAGTTTTTTCCCTCGATCAGATACGCAGTATTTT.

In its sample, this clonotype was seen a few times. J is TRBJ1-1 and V is TRBV29-1; D is uncertain. Germline CDR1 and CDR2: SQVTM and ANQGSEA. Trimming took off 0 bases at V and 7 bases at J, with 12 bases between the two ends. This CDR3 has 13 amino acids. DNA for the CDR3: TGCAGCGTTGAAGATCCCTCCGGCAGTGAAGCTTTCTTT. This codes for CSVEDPSGSEAFF. Full variable domain (remainder filled in from reference TRBV29-1 and TRBJ1-1): SAVISQKPSRDICQRGTSLTIQCQVDSQVTMMFWYRQQPGQSLTLIATANQGSEATYESGFVIDKFPISRPNLTFSTLTVSNMSPEDSSIYLCSVEDPSGSEAFFGQGTRLTVV.

This clonotype was recorded a few times. This chain connects TRBV3-1 to TRBJ1-1; D is uncertain. Germline loops: CDR1 LGHDT, CDR2 YNNKEL (reference sequence). The germline V and J ends were trimmed by 0 bases and 6 bases, with 14 bases remaining between them. This CDR3 has 15 residues. CDR3 in DNA: TGTGCCAGCAGCCAAGATCCTGGCAGGCTACCTGAAGCTTTCTTT. Protein product: CASSQDPGRLPEAFF.

This clonotype has ten or more counts. DNA of the CDR3: TGTGCCAGCACTCCCTATAGGAGTGAAACTGAAGCTTTCTTT. Translating gives CASTPYRSETEAFF. The V gene is TRBV12-3 or TRBV12-4, the J gene TRBJ1-1; D ambiguous. This CDR3 spans 14 amino acids. V was clipped by 7 bases and J by 5 bases, with 17 bases between them.

The chain couples TRBV29-1 to TRBJ2-5; 9 nucleotides agree with TRBD2. The junction had 4 bases not matched to a gene; V was cut back by 4 bases and J by 4 bases. The CDR3 is 13 residues long. Germline CDR1 SQVTM, CDR2 ANQGSEA. The CDR3 region is CSVVELAGETQYF. The CDR3, as DNA: TGCAGCGTTGTTGAACTAGCGGGAGAGACCCAGTACTTC. Drawing the rest from reference TRBV29-1 and TRBJ2-5, the complete variable domain is SAVISQKPSRDICQRGTSLTIQCQVDSQVTMMFWYRQQPGQSLTLIATANQGSEATYESGFVIDKFPISRPNLTFSTLTVSNMSPEDSSIYLCSVVELAGETQYFGPGTRLLVL.

As to this clonotype: A much larger clone is a single base away; this may be a read error. The chain joins TRBV28 to TRBJ1-4; 7 positions match TRBD1. The CDR3 length is 16 residues. Germline CDR1 reads MDHEN; CDR2 reads SYDVKM. The V segment lost 8 bases and the J segment 0 bases; nucleotides outside the gene matches: 9. The CDR3 DNA follows: TGTGCCAGCCAGGGGACAGATATTACAACTAATGAAAAACTGTTTTTT. It translates to CASQGTDITTNEKLFF.

The chain employs TRBV4-3 and TRBJ2-7; 8 nucleotides align to TRBD2. V trimming: 1 base; J trimming: 3 bases; junction bases outside the gene matches: 5. This CDR3 has 15 residues. CDR1 LGHNA and CDR2 YSLEER come from the germline V gene. Here the CDR3 reads CASSQARGGLYEQYF. DNA for the CDR3: TGCGCCAGCAGCCAAGCCCGGGGGGGGCTCTACGAGCAGTACTTC.

This clonotype was seen a handful of times. The chain combines TRBV10-3 with TRBJ2-3; D may match TRBD1 or TRBD2 (6 bases each). Germline CDR1 is ENHRY and CDR2 is SYGVKD. CDR3 length: 15 amino acids. Trimming took 6 bases from V and 6 from J, leaving 19 bases between them. As DNA, the CDR3 is TGTGCCATCAGAAGAGTAGGGGGGTCCCCCGATACGCAGTATTTT. This sequence encodes CAIRRVGGSPDTQYF.

This clonotype has a handful of counts. The chain couples TRBV20-1 to TRBJ1-1, with D hard to call. Trimming took off 5 bases at V and 1 base at J, with 8 bases between the two ends. The length of the CDR3 is 12 residues. Germline V gives CDR1 DFQATT, CDR2 SNEGSKA (reference sequence). CDR3 region: CSAGHKNTEAFF. CDR3 nucleotides: TGCAGTGCTGGCCACAAGAACACTGAAGCTTTCTTT.

The chain is built from TRBV12-3 or TRBV12-4 and TRBJ1-6, with D tentatively TRBD1 (6 bases). V was shortened by 6 bases and J by 0 bases, with 15 bases between the two germline ends. This CDR3 contains 17 residues. The CDR3 nucleotides are TGTGCCAGCAGGACCGGGACAACCAACTCCTATAATTCACCCCTCCACTTT. Its protein product is CASRTGTTNSYNSPLHF.